A selection of T cell receptor beta chains follows, all from one sample in a study of blood T cell repertoires in COVID-19. Clones were sequenced by immunoSEQ multiplex PCR, and TCRdb holds only the in-frame ones, with some missing. The sample has about 140,000 clones; about 90% are singletons. The sample comprised peripheral blood. The receptors originated from a woman between 50 and 59 years old with acute or convalescent COVID-19. Each CDR3 is given with its conserved first and last residue. D genes are given only for firm matches. Some rows have no size entry. The others give once, few or many, or a class for an expanded clone.

J gene: TRBJ2-5; D gene: TRBD2; clone size: .; V gene: TRBV2; CDR3 DNA: TGTGCCAGCGCGACTAGCGGGAGGGCCCGGGAGACCCAGTACTTC; CDR3 protein: CASATSGRARETQYF
J gene: TRBJ2-1; D gene: .; clone size: .; V gene: TRBV21-1; CDR3 DNA: TGTGCCAGCAGCATAGAGGTGTTCTTC; CDR3 protein: CASSIEVFF
J gene: TRBJ2-5; D gene: .; clone size: .; V gene: TRBV5-1; CDR3 DNA: TGCGCCAGCAGCTTGCCGACACAAGAGACCCAGTACTTC; CDR3 protein: CASSLPTQETQYF
J gene: TRBJ2-1; D gene: TRBD2; clone size: .; V gene: TRBV3-1/TRBV3-2; CDR3 DNA: TGTGCCAGCAGCCAAGTTACGGGAGGGGTATACAATGAGCAGTTCTTC; CDR3 protein: CASSQVTGGVYNEQFF
J gene: TRBJ1-1; D gene: .; clone size: .; V gene: TRBV27; CDR3 DNA: TGTGCCACGGGACATCTGAACACTGAAGCTTTCTTT; CDR3 protein: CATGHLNTEAFF
J gene: TRBJ1-6; D gene: .; clone size: .; V gene: TRBV6-6; CDR3 DNA: TGTGCCAGCAGTTACACGGGGTGGAATTCACCCCTCCACTTT; CDR3 protein: CASSYTGWNSPLHF
J gene: TRBJ1-2; D gene: TRBD1; clone size: .; V gene: TRBV28; CDR3 DNA: TGTGCCAGCAGTCCCCACGCAGGGGGCAGAGGCTACACCTTC; CDR3 protein: CASSPHAGGRGYTF
J gene: TRBJ2-7; D gene: .; clone size: .; V gene: TRBV3-1/TRBV3-2; CDR3 DNA: TGTGCCAGCAGCCAAGGTCCCGTGGGGCACGTCCCATACGAGCAGTACTTC; CDR3 protein: CASSQGPVGHVPYEQYF
J gene: TRBJ2-4; D gene: .; clone size: .; V gene: TRBV19; CDR3 DNA: TGTGCCAGTAGTATGAGAGAGGGAAACATTCAGTACTTC; CDR3 protein: CASSMREGNIQYF
J gene: TRBJ1-2; D gene: .; clone size: .; V gene: TRBV27; CDR3 DNA: TGTGCCAGCAGCCCAGACGGGGACTATGGCTACACCTTC; CDR3 protein: CASSPDGDYGYTF
J gene: TRBJ1-2; D gene: TRBD1; clone size: .; V gene: TRBV19; CDR3 DNA: TGTGCCAGTAGTATCCTTGGACAGGGGGCAGACTATGGCTACACCTTC; CDR3 protein: CASSILGQGADYGYTF
J gene: TRBJ1-2; D gene: .; clone size: .; V gene: TRBV4-2; CDR3 DNA: TGTGCCAGCAGCCAAGACGTGGGGCAAGGCTATGGCTACACCTTC; CDR3 protein: CASSQDVGQGYGYTF
J gene: TRBJ1-2; D gene: .; clone size: .; V gene: TRBV5-1; CDR3 DNA: TGCGCCAGCAGCTGGGACTCCCAGGCTAACTATGGCTACACCTTC; CDR3 protein: CASSWDSQANYGYTF
J gene: TRBJ2-1; D gene: .; clone size: .; V gene: TRBV4-2; CDR3 DNA: TGTGCCAGCAGCCAAGATAAAGTGAGCTCCTACAATGAGCAGTTCTTC; CDR3 protein: CASSQDKVSSYNEQFF
J gene: TRBJ1-1; D gene: TRBD1; clone size: .; V gene: TRBV19; CDR3 DNA: TGTGCCAGTAGTATTGCGACAGGGAGGCCTGAAGCTTTCTTT; CDR3 protein: CASSIATGRPEAFF
J gene: TRBJ1-2; D gene: TRBD1; clone size: .; V gene: TRBV7-8; CDR3 DNA: TGTGCCAGCAGCTCAAAGGACAGGGCGAACTATGGCTACACCTTC; CDR3 protein: CASSSKDRANYGYTF
J gene: TRBJ1-3; D gene: TRBD1; clone size: .; V gene: TRBV9; CDR3 DNA: TGTGCCAGCAGCTTGGGACAGGGAAGTGGAAACACCATATATTTT; CDR3 protein: CASSLGQGSGNTIYF
J gene: TRBJ2-6; D gene: TRBD1; clone size: .; V gene: TRBV5-6; CDR3 DNA: TGTGCCAGCAGCACCCGGGACAGGGCCCTCTCTGGGGCCAACGTCCTGACTTTC; CDR3 protein: CASSTRDRALSGANVLTF
J gene: TRBJ1-3; D gene: .; clone size: .; V gene: TRBV5-1; CDR3 DNA: TGCGCCAGCAGCCCCCAGTACGGGACTCTTGGAAACACCATATATTTT; CDR3 protein: CASSPQYGTLGNTIYF
J gene: TRBJ2-5; D gene: TRBD2; clone size: .; V gene: TRBV5-4; CDR3 DNA: TGTGCCAGCAGCCCGGGACTAGCGGGGGGGCCGGAAGAGACCCAGTACTTC; CDR3 protein: CASSPGLAGGPEETQYF
J gene: TRBJ2-3; D gene: .; clone size: .; V gene: TRBV5-1; CDR3 DNA: TGCGCCAGCAGCTCCCTAGGGGGGGCGGGCACAGATACGCAGTATTTT; CDR3 protein: CASSSLGGAGTDTQYF
J gene: TRBJ1-1; D gene: .; clone size: .; V gene: TRBV27; CDR3 DNA: TGTGCCAGCAGTTTATTTAGGGGGACTGAAGCTTTCTTT; CDR3 protein: CASSLFRGTEAFF
J gene: TRBJ2-2; D gene: .; clone size: .; V gene: TRBV6-5; CDR3 DNA: TGTGCCAGCAGTTCTCTCGGGGAGCTGTTTTTT; CDR3 protein: CASSSLGELFF
J gene: TRBJ2-5; D gene: TRBD2; clone size: .; V gene: TRBV4-2; CDR3 DNA: TGTGCCAGCAGGGCTAGCGGGAATCAAGAGACCCAGTACTTC; CDR3 protein: CASRASGNQETQYF
J gene: TRBJ2-2; D gene: .; clone size: few; V gene: TRBV5-1; CDR3 DNA: TGCGCCAGCAGCTTCCGAGAGACCGGGGAGCTGTTTTTT; CDR3 protein: CASSFRETGELFF
J gene: TRBJ1-2; D gene: TRBD1; clone size: .; V gene: TRBV19; CDR3 DNA: TGTGCCACCGGGACAGGCGGTAGCTATGGCTACACCTTC; CDR3 protein: CATGTGGSYGYTF
J gene: TRBJ2-1; D gene: .; clone size: .; V gene: TRBV19; CDR3 DNA: TGTGCCAGTCGGATTACGGGGGGCCTGTTCGATGAGCAGTTCTTC; CDR3 protein: CASRITGGLFDEQFF
J gene: TRBJ2-7; D gene: TRBD2; clone size: .; V gene: TRBV3-1/TRBV3-2; CDR3 DNA: TGTGCCAGCAGCCAAGGACCTAGCGGGAGCCTTTACGAGCAGTACTTC; CDR3 protein: CASSQGPSGSLYEQYF
J gene: TRBJ1-6; D gene: TRBD1; clone size: .; V gene: TRBV7-3; CDR3 DNA: TGTGCCAGCAGCTTAGGCGTGTCAGGGGGTTTAAATTCACCCCTCCACTTT; CDR3 protein: CASSLGVSGGLNSPLHF
J gene: TRBJ1-3; D gene: .; clone size: .; V gene: TRBV6-6; CDR3 DNA: TGTGCCAGCAGTGGTCCGAGCTCGGGCTCTGGAAACACCATATATTTT; CDR3 protein: CASSGPSSGSGNTIYF
J gene: TRBJ2-2; D gene: .; clone size: .; V gene: TRBV7-3; CDR3 DNA: TGTGCCAGCAGCTTAATCCCGGGAGTCCCCGGGGAGCTGTTTTTT; CDR3 protein: CASSLIPGVPGELFF
J gene: TRBJ2-1; D gene: .; clone size: .; V gene: TRBV10-3; CDR3 DNA: TGTGCCATCAGTGTGGCCGAGGGCGGTGAGCAGTTCTTC; CDR3 protein: CAISVAEGGEQFF
J gene: TRBJ1-4; D gene: TRBD1; clone size: .; V gene: TRBV5-1; CDR3 DNA: TGCGCCAGCAGCTTTTTACAGGGGGCCGGAGAAAAACTGTTTTTT; CDR3 protein: CASSFLQGAGEKLFF
J gene: TRBJ2-1; D gene: TRBD2; clone size: .; V gene: TRBV19; CDR3 DNA: TGTGCCAGTAGTATAGTTCCGGGACTAGCGGACAATGAGCAGTTCTTC; CDR3 protein: CASSIVPGLADNEQFF
J gene: TRBJ1-1; D gene: TRBD1; clone size: .; V gene: TRBV2; CDR3 DNA: TGTGCCAGCAGTGATGACAGGGTCACTGAAGCTTTCTTT; CDR3 protein: CASSDDRVTEAFF
J gene: TRBJ1-2; D gene: .; clone size: .; V gene: TRBV7-2; CDR3 DNA: TGTGCCAGCAGCCCGCCCCTTACGAGAGGCTACACCTTC; CDR3 protein: CASSPPLTRGYTF
J gene: TRBJ1-6; D gene: TRBD1; clone size: .; V gene: TRBV28; CDR3 DNA: TGTGCCAGCAGGACAGGGGGCGCGAATTCACCCCTCCACTTT; CDR3 protein: CASRTGGANSPLHF
J gene: TRBJ1-6; D gene: .; clone size: .; V gene: TRBV4-1; CDR3 DNA: TGCGCCAGCAGCCAAGACCCAGGGTCACCCCTCCACTTT; CDR3 protein: CASSQDPGSPLHF
J gene: TRBJ2-2; D gene: .; clone size: .; V gene: TRBV5-1; CDR3 DNA: TGCGCCAGCAGCTTGGGACAGTCCACCGGGGAGCTGTTTTTT; CDR3 protein: CASSLGQSTGELFF
J gene: TRBJ2-3; D gene: TRBD2; clone size: .; V gene: TRBV7-8; CDR3 DNA: TGTGCCAGCAGCTCCCGGGAGACTAGCGGGGCCACAGATACGCAGTATTTT; CDR3 protein: CASSSRETSGATDTQYF
J gene: TRBJ1-2; D gene: TRBD1; clone size: .; V gene: TRBV28; CDR3 DNA: TGTGCCAGCAGTCAGACCGACAGGGGGGACGGCTACACCTTC; CDR3 protein: CASSQTDRGDGYTF